Sequencing of this T cell receptor (beta chain) was carried out in a study of early T cells in non-severe SARS-CoV-2 infection. Study summary: The sequenced material was bulk RNA from unsorted whole blood, and its chains were unpaired. Regarding the study as a whole: Sequences matched to VDJdb favored anti-spike CD8 responses, while private and CD4 specificities were missed.

Individual cDNA molecules were tagged with unique molecular identifiers, the study reported. Using its own MiXCR run on the 5' RACE reads, TCRdb lists one record per CDR3 protein. This sample has around 29,000 distinct CDR3 sequences, with 8.5% to 10% found just once. Trimming took 0 bases from V and 5 from J; bases not matched to a gene: 15. The germline V gene has CDR1 LGHNA and CDR2 YNFKEQ. The length of the CDR3 is 19 residues. This clonotype has at least ten counts. Its target is not known. The specimen sequenced was whole blood. The V gene is TRBV4-2, the J gene TRBJ2-1; 8 bases agree with TRBD2. The TCR originated in an adult who was a healthcare worker with PCR-confirmed SARS-CoV-2 infection or an uninfected control (not recorded which). The CDR3 coding sequence is TGTGCCAGCAGCCAAGACCAGGCTTCGGGAGGGCGCCGGGACAATGAGCAGTTCTTC. Its protein is CASSQDQASGGRRDNEQFF.